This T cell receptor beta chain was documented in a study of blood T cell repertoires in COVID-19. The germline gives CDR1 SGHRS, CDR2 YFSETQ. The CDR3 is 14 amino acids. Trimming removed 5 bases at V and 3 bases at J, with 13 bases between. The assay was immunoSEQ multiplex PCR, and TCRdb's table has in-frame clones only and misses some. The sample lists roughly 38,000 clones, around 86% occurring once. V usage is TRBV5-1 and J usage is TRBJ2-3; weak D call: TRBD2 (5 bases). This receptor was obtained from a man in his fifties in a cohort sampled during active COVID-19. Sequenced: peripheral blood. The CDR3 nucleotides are TGCGCCAGCAGTTCCGCCTCGGGGACAGATACGCAGTATTTT. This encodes CASSSASGTDTQYF.